These 13 T cell receptor beta chains were all obtained from the same sample, sequenced in a study of blood T cell repertoires in COVID-19. TCRdb's table, derived via immunoSEQ multiplex PCR, lists solely in-frame clones and lacks some. The sample includes about 200,000 clones, about 89% of them seen just once. The sequenced sample was PBMCs or T cells enriched from blood (not recorded which). The receptors stem from a woman younger than 30 who had recovered from COVID-19.

V gene TRBV19 combines with J gene TRBJ1-1; a possible D gene is TRBD1 (5 bases). CDR1 is LNHDA and CDR2 is SQIVND in the germline V gene (reference sequence). The CDR3 contains 14 residues. V was pared by 2 bases and J by 1 base, with 8 bases between. The CDR3 here is CASSIRGPNTEAFF. CDR3 DNA sequence: TGTGCCAGTAGTATAAGGGGTCCGAACACTGAAGCTTTCTTT.

This chain connects TRBV6-5 to TRBJ2-7, with D perhaps matching TRBD1 (5 bases). CDR1 is MNHEY, CDR2 SVGAGI, per germline. The CDR3 consists of 13 residues. The ends were cut back, 6 bases at V and 5 bases at J, with 14 bases in the middle. The CDR3: CASRLAGYDEQYF. As DNA, the CDR3 is TGTGCCAGCAGGTTGGCAGGGTACGACGAGCAGTACTTC.

The DNA for the CDR3 is TGTGCCAGCAGCGTAGAGTCGGGGGTTGGGGGCGAGCAGTACTTC. Translation: CASSVESGVGGEQYF. The genes are TRBV9 and TRBJ2-7, with D perhaps TRBD2 (6 bases). Germline CDR1 is SGDLS and CDR2 is YYNGEE. V gave up 0 bases and J gave up 6 bases, with 16 bases separating them. This CDR3 has 15 residues.

The gene calls are TRBV6-5 and TRBJ1-1, with 7 bases that match TRBD1. The CDR3 loop spans 14 amino acids. Germline V lookup: CDR1 MNHEY, CDR2 SVGAGI. Trimming at V came to 5 bases and at J to 2 bases, leaving 5 bases not matched to a gene. The CDR3 region is CASSRRQGNTEAFF. CDR3 bases: TGTGCCAGCAGTCGGAGACAGGGAAACACTGAAGCTTTCTTT.

V and J are TRBV7-3 and TRBJ2-1; 11 bases map to TRBD2. After removal of 4 bases from V and 7 bases from J, the junction contained 6 bases not matched to a gene. Germline CDR1 reads SGHTA; CDR2 reads FQGTGA. The CDR3 has 15 amino acids. In DNA, the CDR3 is TGTGCCAGCAGCTCCGCTAGCGGGGGGAAAAATGAGCAGTTCTTC. Protein: CASSSASGGKNEQFF.

This clone was seen a single time. The chain is built from TRBV5-1 and TRBJ1-2; D might be TRBD1 (6 bases). The CDR3 is 15 amino acids. The V end was cut by 7 bases, the J end by 0 bases, with 16 bases between. Germline loops: CDR1 SGHRS, CDR2 YFSETQ. The CDR3 sequence is CASSEGTPTNYGYTF. In DNA, the CDR3 is TGCGCCAGCTCCGAGGGGACACCCACTAACTATGGCTACACCTTC. Full variable domain (missing parts from reference TRBV5-1 and TRBJ1-2): KAGVTQTPRYLIKTRGQQVTLSCSPISGHRSVSWYQQTPGQGLQFLFEYFSETQRNKGNFPGRFSGRQFSNSRSEMNVSTLELGDSALYLCASSEGTPTNYGYTFGSGTRLTVV.

The chain links TRBV9 to TRBJ1-3, with 12 bases lining up with TRBD1. Germline loops: CDR1 SGDLS, CDR2 YYNGEE. J gave up 4 bases and V 2 bases, and 16 bases lay outside the gene matches. This CDR3 has 20 residues. CDR3 sequence reads: CASSVNLGTGGSSEGNTIYF. The CDR3 region has the DNA TGTGCCAGCAGCGTCAACCTTGGGACAGGGGGCTCCTCGGAAGGAAACACCATATATTTT.

The chain employs TRBV30 and TRBJ1-5; perhaps TRBD1 as D (6 bases). This CDR3 contains 15 residues. V was shortened by 0 bases and J by 2 bases, with 11 bases between the two germline ends. Per germline, CDR1 GTSNPN and CDR2 SVGIG (reference sequence). CDR3 sequence reads: CAWSVLGAGNQPQHF. The CDR3 region has the DNA TGTGCCTGGAGTGTACTGGGGGCTGGCAATCAGCCCCAGCATTTT.

This rearrangement joins TRBV28 to TRBJ2-5, with TRBD2 as a possible D gene (7 bases). V lost 4 bases to trimming and J lost 0 bases, with 18 bases between them. This CDR3 is built from 17 residues. Germline lookup yields CDR1 MDHEN and CDR2 SYDVKM. CDR3 nucleotide sequence: TGTGCCAGCAGTTCTGGGGGGGGCAGGGAGTACCAAGAGACCCAGTACTTC. It codes for CASSSGGGREYQETQYF.

The chain joins TRBV24-1 to TRBJ2-2, with 7 nucleotides matching TRBD1. Germline loops: CDR1 KGHDR, CDR2 SFDVKD. With V trimmed by 11 bases and J by 4 bases, 6 bases remained unmatched. The CDR3 sequence is 13 residues long. In DNA form, the CDR3 reads TGTGCCAGCCGACAGGGTACCACCGGGGAGCTGTTTTTT. It codes for CASRQGTTGELFF.

The CDR3 protein is CASSLTGGNGYTF. CDR3 nucleotides: TGTGCCAGCAGCTTGACAGGGGGCAATGGCTACACCTTC. The chain employs TRBV5-8 and TRBJ1-2, with 9 bases aligning to TRBD1. CDR1 and CDR2 (germline): SGHTS, YDEGEE. Unmatched junction bases numbered 1, after V lost 1 base and J lost 6 bases. This CDR3 has 13 amino acids.

This clone was seen a handful of times. This sequence joins TRBV20-1 and TRBJ2-1, with 8 bases lining up with TRBD2. V gave up 5 bases and J gave up 7 bases; unmatched junction bases: 1. This CDR3 is 11 amino acids long. Germline loops: CDR1 DFQATT, CDR2 SNEGSKA (reference sequence). This chain's CDR3 is CSARGGNEQFF. CDR3 sequence (DNA): TGCAGTGCTCGGGGGGGTAATGAGCAGTTCTTC.

The V and J genes are TRBV5-5 and TRBJ2-2, with 7 bases lining up with TRBD1. This CDR3 spans 15 amino acids. The germline V gene has CDR1 SGHKS and CDR2 YYEKEE (reference sequence). V dropped 4 bases and J dropped 6; count of bases not matched to a gene: 9. The CDR3, as DNA: TGTGCCAGCAGCCAATACAGGGGTGGGGCCGGGGAGCTGTTTTTT. It specifies CASSQYRGGAGELFF.